A selection of T cell receptor beta chains follows, all from one sample in a study of beta chain features in type 1 diabetes. The assay was immunoSEQ multiplex PCR, and TCRdb's table has in-frame clones only and misses some. This sample has about 900,000 clones, with about 17% found just once. Source material: naive CD4+ T cells from blood. These receptors all come from a woman under 30 in good health. Both conserved end residues are part of each CDR3. A D gene is named only where the DNA matches it firmly. Some rows mark clone size as missing; the rest say once, few, many or name a class of expanded clone.

size	V	D	J	CDR3	DNA
few	TRBV28	NA	TRBJ2-2	CASSYRRSAGELFF	TGTGCCAGCAGCTATCGACGGAGCGCCGGGGAGCTGTTTTTT
NA	TRBV30	NA	TRBJ2-2	CAWRIGNTGELFF	TGTGCCTGGAGGATAGGGAACACCGGGGAGCTGTTTTTT
NA	TRBV2	TRBD2	TRBJ2-7	CASSESSGSFYEQYF	TGTGCCAGCAGTGAATCTAGCGGGAGTTTCTACGAGCAGTACTTC
few	TRBV10-3	NA	TRBJ1-5	CATGGGNSNQPQHF	TGTGCCACCGGAGGCGGGAATAGCAATCAGCCCCAGCATTTT
NA	TRBV7-2	NA	TRBJ2-1	CASRPSGTRPYNEQFF	TGTGCCAGCCGCCCCTCCGGGACAAGGCCCTACAATGAGCAGTTCTTC
few	TRBV28	TRBD2	TRBJ2-3	CASSLWRAGGADTQYF	TGTGCCAGCAGTTTATGGCGGGCGGGAGGGGCAGATACGCAGTATTTT
NA	TRBV28	NA	TRBJ2-6	CASSVGAGANVLTF	TGTGCCAGCAGCGTGGGAGCTGGGGCCAACGTCCTGACTTTC
NA	TRBV5-1	NA	TRBJ2-7	CASSLGPPGSEQYF	TGCGCCAGCAGCTTGGGGCCCCCGGGGTCCGAGCAGTACTTC
NA	TRBV10-3	TRBD1	TRBJ2-7	CATGQGFSYEQYF	TGTGCCACTGGACAGGGGTTTTCCTACGAGCAGTACTTC
few	TRBV18	NA	TRBJ2-7	CASSGPPYEQYF	TGTGCCAGCTCAGGACCGCCCTACGAGCAGTACTTC
few	TRBV23-1	NA	TRBJ2-4	CASSPRNRVSKNIQYF	TGCGCCAGCAGTCCTCGAAACAGGGTCTCCAAAAACATTCAGTACTTC
NA	TRBV7-8	TRBD2	TRBJ2-1	CASSLGTSGIYNEQFF	TGTGCCAGCAGCTTAGGGACTAGCGGTATCTACAATGAGCAGTTCTTC
NA	TRBV5-1	NA	TRBJ2-1	CASSLDKYNEQFF	TGCGCCAGCAGCTTGGACAAATACAATGAGCAGTTCTTC
NA	TRBV15	NA	TRBJ2-7	CATSRDTNEQYF	TGTGCCACCAGCAGAGATACAAACGAGCAGTACTTC
NA	TRBV6-1	NA	TRBJ1-2	CASSEGGRNYGYTF	TGTGCCAGCAGTGAAGGCGGACGAAACTATGGCTACACCTTC
few	TRBV7-9	NA	TRBJ1-3	CASSLGDSGNTIYF	TGTGCCAGCAGCTTAGGCGACTCTGGAAACACCATATATTTT
few	TRBV6-5	NA	TRBJ1-1	CASSYSIDSWGTEAFF	TGTGCCAGCAGTTACTCGATCGACTCGTGGGGCACTGAAGCTTTCTTT
few	TRBV6-5	NA	TRBJ1-1	CATREGAEAFF	TGTGCCACCCGGGAAGGTGCGGAAGCTTTCTTT
NA	TRBV6-5	NA	TRBJ2-1	CASSQGHEQFF	TGTGCCAGCAGCCAGGGGCATGAGCAGTTCTTC
NA	TRBV28	TRBD1	TRBJ1-2	CASSWTGYYGYTF	TGTGCCAGCAGTTGGACAGGGTACTATGGCTACACCTTC
NA	TRBV15	NA	TRBJ2-6	CATSRARAGANVLTF	TGTGCCACCAGCAGAGCGCGGGCTGGGGCCAACGTCCTGACTTTC
few	TRBV5-1	NA	TRBJ2-7	CASSLSAHTLRQSYEQYF	TGCGCCAGCAGCTTGTCGGCCCACACCTTGCGACAGAGCTACGAGCAGTACTTC
few	TRBV29-1	TRBD2	TRBJ2-3	CSVNPRSGRGGDTQYF	TGCAGCGTTAACCCCCGTAGCGGGAGGGGTGGAGATACGCAGTATTTT
few	TRBV5-4	NA	TRBJ2-3	CASSIPGISQYF	TGTGCCAGCAGCATACCCGGGATTAGTCAGTATTTT
few	TRBV21-1	NA	TRBJ2-1	CASTPPGTANNEQFF	TGTGCCAGCACCCCGCCCGGGACAGCGAACAATGAGCAGTTCTTC
few	TRBV28	TRBD1	TRBJ2-1	CAIGGETGTGIDNEQFF	TGTGCCATTGGGGGTGAGACCGGGACAGGGATTGACAATGAGCAGTTCTTC
few	TRBV6-1	NA	TRBJ2-7	CASSATAYEQYF	TGTGCCAGCAGTGCGACGGCCTACGAGCAGTACTTC
NA	TRBV28	NA	TRBJ2-3	CASSKSTDTQYF	TGTGCCAGCAGTAAGAGCACAGATACGCAGTATTTT
NA	TRBV7-8	NA	TRBJ1-5	CASSLFSNQPQHF	TGTGCCAGCAGTTTATTTAGCAATCAGCCCCAGCATTTT
NA	TRBV2	NA	TRBJ1-3	CASSTQTGNTIYF	TGTGCCAGCAGTACCCAAACTGGAAACACCATATATTTT
few	TRBV7-2	NA	TRBJ2-7	CASSLAGGGPYYEQYF	TGTGCCAGCAGCTTAGCGGGCGGAGGGCCGTACTACGAGCAGTACTTC
few	TRBV19	TRBD1	TRBJ2-5	CASSRDRAQETQYF	TGTGCCAGTAGCCGGGACAGGGCCCAAGAGACCCAGTACTTC
many	TRBV21-1	NA	TRBJ1-4	CASSKPIMLTNEKLFF	TGTGCCAGCAGCAAACCGATAATGCTAACTAATGAAAAACTGTTTTTT
few	TRBV2	TRBD2	TRBJ2-5	CASSEAGLAGLVTQYF	TGTGCCAGCAGTGAAGCGGGACTAGCGGGACTGGTGACCCAGTACTTC
NA	TRBV15	NA	TRBJ1-5	CATSRDLDRQGQPQHF	TGTGCCACCAGCAGAGATCTGGATAGGCAGGGTCAGCCCCAGCATTTT